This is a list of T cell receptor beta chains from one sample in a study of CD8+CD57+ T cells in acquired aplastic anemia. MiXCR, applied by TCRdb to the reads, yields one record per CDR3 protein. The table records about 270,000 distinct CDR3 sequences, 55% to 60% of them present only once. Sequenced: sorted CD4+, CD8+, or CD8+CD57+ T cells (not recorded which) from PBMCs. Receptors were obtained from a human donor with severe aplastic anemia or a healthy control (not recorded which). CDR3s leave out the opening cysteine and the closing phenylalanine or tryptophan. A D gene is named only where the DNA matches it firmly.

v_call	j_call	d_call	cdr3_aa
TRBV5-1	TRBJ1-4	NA	ASSLTTNEKLF
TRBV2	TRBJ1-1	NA	ALGQLNTEAF
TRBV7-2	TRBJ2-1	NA	ASSLRSENEQF
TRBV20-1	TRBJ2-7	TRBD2	SAWTSQSSYEQY
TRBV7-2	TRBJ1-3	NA	ASSLGTAASGNTIY
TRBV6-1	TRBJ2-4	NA	ASIPQGAGIIQY
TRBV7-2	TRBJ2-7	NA	ASSSETYEQY
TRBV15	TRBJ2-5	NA	ATSREASRSQETQY
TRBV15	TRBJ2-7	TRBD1	ATSGDRGTYEQY
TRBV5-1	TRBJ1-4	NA	ASSGGRGPNEKLF
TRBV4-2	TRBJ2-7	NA	ASSQGPSPLVAEQY
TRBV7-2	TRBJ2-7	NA	ASSSPTSYEQY
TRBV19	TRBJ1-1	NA	ASSIGGRAEAF
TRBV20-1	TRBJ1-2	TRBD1	SARPLTGPPYGYT
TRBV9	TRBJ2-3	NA	ASSVAGLADTQY
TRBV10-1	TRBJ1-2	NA	ATKPGIHYGYT
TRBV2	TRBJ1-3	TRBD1	ASSPGQGFQNTIY
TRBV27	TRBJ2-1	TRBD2	ASTDAGGLENEQF
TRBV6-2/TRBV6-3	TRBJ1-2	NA	ASSYSKDSAYGYT
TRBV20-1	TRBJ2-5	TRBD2	SARDSGGVRETQY
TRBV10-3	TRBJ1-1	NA	AITNGLNTEAF
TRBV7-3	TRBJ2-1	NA	ASSLDEDTKQF
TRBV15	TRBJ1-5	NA	ATRATRSNQPQH
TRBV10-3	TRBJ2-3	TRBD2	AIMASGRVGSDTQY
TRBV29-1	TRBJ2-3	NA	SASDPLYDITDTQY
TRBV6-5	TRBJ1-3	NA	ASRLVGSGNTIY
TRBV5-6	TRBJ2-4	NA	ASSFSRDFTKNIQY
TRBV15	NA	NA	ATSRDRALQGHEQY
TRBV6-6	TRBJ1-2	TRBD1	ASSYSVESGTGVRGYT
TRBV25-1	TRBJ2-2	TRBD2	ASSARLAGVNTGELF
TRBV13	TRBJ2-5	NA	ASSLMSFSTGPPETQY
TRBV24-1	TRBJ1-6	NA	ATSVVPGNNLPLH
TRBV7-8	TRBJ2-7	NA	ASSPDQLGGGTYEQY
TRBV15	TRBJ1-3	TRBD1	ATRNSTGRSSGNTIY
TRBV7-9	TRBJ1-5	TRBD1	ASSPDRVGGQPQH
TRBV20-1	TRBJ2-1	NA	SASRREQF